The 9 T cell receptor beta chains below come from one sample, sequenced in a study of cytomegalovirus exposure and HLA in healthy donors listed by TCRdb under 2017. The receptor library was made with the immunoSEQ multiplex PCR assay. This immuneACCESS table, as held by TCRdb, lists in-frame sequences with V and J called but not all clones. Of the missing ones, under half trace to an unresolved V gene in checked studies; the others have no known cause. Recorded for this sample are about 62,000 clones; more than 85% of them occurred a single time. The top ten clones comprise roughly 7.3% of the sample. Sample: PBMCs. The receptor set was obtained from a woman under 30 in good health and CMV-seropositive.

This clone was detected only once. This chain joins TRBV7-9 and TRBJ2-1, with D hard to call. The CDR3 has 15 residues. Germline V gene sequence: CDR1 SEHNR, CDR2 FQNEAQ (reference sequence). V was pared by 5 bases and J by 7 bases, with 18 bases between. CDR3 protein: CASSTPRQQVNEQFF. As DNA, the CDR3 is TGTGCCAGCAGCACCCCTAGGCAGCAAGTTAATGAGCAGTTCTTC.

This clone was seen a single time. The chain employs TRBV28 and TRBJ2-1; weak D call: TRBD1 (5 bases). V was cut by 5 bases and J by 3 bases, with 11 bases left in between. Germline CDR1 and CDR2: MDHEN and SYDVKM. CDR3 length: 14 residues. The CDR3 DNA is TGTGCCAGCAGTCTCCAGACAGTCTACAATGAGCAGTTCTTC. It translates to CASSLQTVYNEQFF.

The genes are TRBV2 and TRBJ1-1; TRBD1 matches 7 bases. V was clipped by 2 bases and J by 7 bases; unmatched bases: 4. Germline loops: CDR1 SNHLY, CDR2 FYNNEI. The CDR3 extends over 13 amino acids. CDR3 DNA sequence: TGTGCCAGCAGTGAAAGGCGGACAGGTGAAGCTTTCTTT. Protein product: CASSERRTGEAFF.

The V and J genes are TRBV19 and TRBJ2-7; D possibly corresponds to TRBD1 (6 bases). Germline V gene data show CDR1 as LNHDA and CDR2 as SQIVND (reference sequence). The length of the CDR3 is 14 residues. The V end was cut by 3 bases, the J end by 0 bases, with 9 bases between. Written as DNA, the CDR3 is TGTGCCAGTAGTATTCAACAGGGCTCCTACGAGCAGTACTTC. Its translation: CASSIQQGSYEQYF. Drawing the rest from reference TRBV19 and TRBJ2-7, the complete variable domain is DGGITQSPKYLFRKEGQNVTLSCEQNLNHDAMYWYRQDPGQGLRLIYYSQIVNDFQKGDIAEGYSVSREKKESFPLTVTSAQKNPTAFYLCASSIQQGSYEQYFGPGTRLTVT.

The rearrangement joins TRBV9 to TRBJ2-5; no definite D call. Germline lookup yields CDR1 SGDLS and CDR2 YYNGEE. Trimming cost V 0 bases and J 7 bases, with 7 bases left between them. The CDR3 runs 12 residues. The CDR3, as DNA: TGTGCCAGCAGCGTAGATTCCGTGACCCAGTACTTC. As protein: CASSVDSVTQYF.

The DNA for the CDR3 is TGTGCCAGCAGTTTAGACCTAGCGGGGGACCTCTCCTACGAGCAGTACTTC. This codes for CASSLDLAGDLSYEQYF. The chain couples TRBV28 to TRBJ2-7, with 10 positions matching TRBD2. V shed 2 bases, J shed 0 bases, and the junction held 7 bases outside the gene matches. The V gene's germline CDR1 is MDHEN and CDR2 SYDVKM. CDR3 size: 17 residues.

The V and J genes are TRBV9 and TRBJ2-2; possible D gene TRBD2, 5 bases. The germline V gene has CDR1 SGDLS and CDR2 YYNGEE. Trimming removed 1 base at V and 1 base at J, with 17 bases between. There are 18 residues in the CDR3. The CDR3 protein is CASSVSGGLAKNTGELFF. CDR3 bases: TGTGCCAGCAGCGTATCCGGCGGGCTAGCAAAGAACACCGGGGAGCTGTTTTTT. Drawing the rest from reference TRBV9 and TRBJ2-2, the complete variable domain is DSGVTQTPKHLITATGQRVTLRCSPRSGDLSVYWYQQSLDQGLQFLIQYYNGEERAKGNILERFSAQQFPDLHSELNLSSLELGDSALYFCASSVSGGLAKNTGELFFGEGSRLTVL.

This chain links TRBV6-1 with TRBJ2-2; possible D gene TRBD1, 5 bases. Germline V gene data show CDR1 as MNHNS and CDR2 as SASEGT. Trimming cost V 3 bases and J 7 bases, with 15 bases left between them. This CDR3 spans 15 amino acids. CDR3 nucleotide sequence: TGTGCCAGCAGTGAGGGGAATTGGGGCAGCGGGGAGCTGTTTTTT. Translated, it gives CASSEGNWGSGELFF.

This clone has only a few counts. This chain joins TRBV28 and TRBJ2-7, with a weak D call TRBD2 (5 bases). Trimming left V 3 bases short and J 1 base short, with 10 bases between. Germline lookup yields CDR1 MDHEN and CDR2 SYDVKM. The CDR3 has 14 amino acids. CDR3 sequence: CASSFQEDSYEQYF. CDR3 nucleotides: TGTGCCAGCAGTTTCCAGGAGGATTCCTACGAGCAGTACTTC.